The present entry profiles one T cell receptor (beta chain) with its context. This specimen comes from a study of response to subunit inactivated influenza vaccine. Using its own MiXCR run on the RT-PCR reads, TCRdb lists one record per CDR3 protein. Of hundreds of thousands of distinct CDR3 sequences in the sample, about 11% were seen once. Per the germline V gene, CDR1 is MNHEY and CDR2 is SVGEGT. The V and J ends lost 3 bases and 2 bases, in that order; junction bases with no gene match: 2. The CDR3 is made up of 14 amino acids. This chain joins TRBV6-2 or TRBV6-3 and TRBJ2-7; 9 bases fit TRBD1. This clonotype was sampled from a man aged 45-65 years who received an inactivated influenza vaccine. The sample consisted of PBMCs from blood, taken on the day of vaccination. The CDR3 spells CASSYDRGAYEQYF. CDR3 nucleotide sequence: TGTGCCAGCAGTTATGACAGGGGGGCCTACGAGCAGTACTTC.